A single sample is the source of the 4 T cell receptor beta chains below, sequenced in a study of cytomegalovirus exposure and HLA in healthy donors. Generated by immunoSEQ multiplex PCR, the TCRdb table keeps only in-frame clones and is missing some. The sample yields approximately 150,000 clones, around 90% seen once. The material sequenced was PBMCs. The origin of the receptors is a man between 18 and 29 years old in good health and CMV-seropositive.

This chain links TRBV4-1 with TRBJ2-3; tentative D call: TRBD2 (5 bases). The CDR3 is 16 amino acids. The V and J ends lost 2 bases and 0 bases respectively, with 12 bases between them. Germline V lookup: CDR1 MGHRA, CDR2 YSYEKL. This CDR3 is CASSQPLGPSTDTQYF. The CDR3 nucleotides are TGCGCCAGCAGCCAACCACTAGGCCCTAGCACAGATACGCAGTATTTT.

This clone was counted only a few times. The chain couples TRBV14 to TRBJ1-5; D not certain. Germline CDR1 reads SGHDN; CDR2 reads FVKESK. CDR3 length equals 13 residues. The V end lost 0 bases, the J end lost 5 bases, and 5 bases lay between the germline ends. The CDR3 region has the DNA TGTGCCAGCAGCCAAGATCGAGATCAGCCCCAGCATTTT. Encoded protein: CASSQDRDQPQHF.

The chain couples TRBV15 to TRBJ1-4; TRBD1 agrees at 9 bases. The CDR3 length is 14 residues. Germline-derived CDR1 and CDR2 are LNHNV and YYDKDF (reference sequence). Trimming removed 1 base from V and 8 bases from J; junction bases left unmatched: 2. CDR3 nucleotides: TGTGCCACCAGCAGAGCGGGACAGGGCGAAAAACTGTTTTTT. Translation: CATSRAGQGEKLFF.

The sample holds a few counts of this clone. The chain couples TRBV6-5 to TRBJ2-7; possible D gene TRBD1, 5 bases. The germline V gene encodes CDR1 MNHEY and CDR2 SVGAGI. The CDR3 sequence is 12 residues long. V was pared by 2 bases and J by 5 bases, with 7 bases between. As DNA, the CDR3 is TGTGCCAGCAGTTACGGGGCCCACGAGCAGTACTTC. Its translation: CASSYGAHEQYF.